The TCR beta chain described here comes from a study of T cell responses to AZD1222 COVID-19 vaccine. Findings of the study overall: The reported proportion of spike-specific TCRs targeting unmutated variant regions was nearly half. Clonal diversity was possibly underestimated, and white British individuals and females predominated among donors.

CDR1 is LGHNA and CDR2 is YSLEER in the germline V gene. The CDR3 covers 17 residues. Trimming left V 1 base short and J 4 bases short, with 17 bases between. Only in-frame clones appear in the TCRdb table, and some are missing; sequencing was by immunoSEQ multiplex PCR. The repertoire holds about 90,000 clones, with more than 75% as singletons. About this clone: Its antigen is undetermined.

Sequencing used peripheral blood, obtained 28 days after the second AZD1222 dose. The chain carries TRBV4-3 and TRBJ1-3; D is unresolved. This receptor was obtained from an adult who received the AZD1222 COVID-19 vaccine. CDR3 residues: CASSQAYMGSSGNTIYF. In DNA form, the CDR3 reads TGCGCCAGCAGCCAAGCCTACATGGGCAGTTCCGGAAACACCATATATTTT.